The sequence of this T cell receptor beta chain was determined in a study of tumor T cells in aggressive B-cell lymphoma. Germline V gene data show CDR1 as MNHEY and CDR2 as SMNVEV (reference sequence). The V and J ends lost 5 bases and 6 bases, in that order; junction bases with no gene match: 13. CDR3 length equals 15 residues. Here immunoSEQ multiplex PCR was the method, and the copy in TCRdb shows in-frame clones only, minus some. The table lists around 1,700 clones, about 93% of them singletons, with approximately 8% in the top ten. Sequenced material: tumor tissue. The clonotype comes from an adult with diffuse large B cell lymphoma. Some clones in this sample may be carry-over from other donors' samples. The rearrangement uses TRBV27 and TRBJ2-7, with TRBD1 matching over 7 bases. The chain's CDR3 is CASSPHETGKREQYF. In DNA, the CDR3 is TGTGCCAGCAGTCCCCACGAGACAGGGAAGCGCGAGCAGTACTTC.